Shown below are 18 T cell receptor beta chains from a single sample sequenced in a study of blood T cell repertoires in COVID-19. TCRdb keeps only in-frame clones here, not all; method: immunoSEQ multiplex PCR. In the table there are 390,000 or so clones, roughly 90% of which are singletons. Sequenced: peripheral blood. Receptors originate from a woman in her 30s with COVID-19, enrolled during active disease.

The V gene is TRBV24-1, the J gene TRBJ2-5; tentative D call: TRBD1 (6 bases). Germline V gene lookup returns CDR1 KGHDR and CDR2 SFDVKD. The CDR3 runs to 17 residues. V was cut by 4 bases and J by 4 bases, with 21 bases left in between. CDR3 sequence reads: CATSDPSQGAPRETQYF. As DNA, the CDR3 is TGTGCCACCAGTGACCCTTCACAGGGCGCGCCGCGAGAGACCCAGTACTTC.

This clone appeared a few times. The rearrangement uses TRBV6-5 and TRBJ1-6; possible D gene TRBD1, 5 bases. The V and J ends lost 2 bases and 7 bases respectively, with 9 bases between them. This CDR3 contains 14 residues. The germline V gene has CDR1 MNHEY and CDR2 SVGAGI. The CDR3 coding sequence is TGTGCCAGCAGTTACGCAGGGATCAATTCACCCCTCCACTTT. It codes for CASSYAGINSPLHF.

The chain employs TRBV5-1 and TRBJ2-5, with a tentative D call TRBD2 (6 bases). The V end was cut by 6 bases, the J end by 0 bases, with 15 bases between. CDR1 is SGHRS, CDR2 YFSETQ, per germline. The CDR3 is 15 residues long. The CDR3 spells CASTYGGQYQETQYF. The CDR3 DNA follows: TGCGCCAGCACCTACGGAGGGCAGTACCAAGAGACCCAGTACTTC.

This clone was detected a few times. The rearrangement links TRBV6-6 to TRBJ2-7; no clear D gene. V lost 0 bases to trimming and J lost 6 bases, with 9 bases between them. CDR1 and CDR2 (germline): MNHNY, SVGAGI (reference sequence). This CDR3 contains 13 residues. The CDR3 loop reads CASSYSSRGEQYV. The CDR3 coding sequence is TGTGCCAGCAGTTACTCGAGTAGAGGCGAGCAGTACGTC.

This clone occurred once. Written as DNA, the CDR3 is TGTGCCAGCAGTTACGGTCGGCTAGCGCATCTCAATGAGCAGTTCTTC. This codes for CASSYGRLAHLNEQFF. This chain connects TRBV6-5 to TRBJ2-1; possible D gene TRBD2, 6 bases. Per the germline V gene, CDR1 is MNHEY and CDR2 is SVGAGI. The CDR3 is made up of 16 amino acids. Trimming cost V 2 bases and J 6 bases, with 17 bases left between them.

The chain links TRBV24-1 to TRBJ2-7; 10 bases are a match to TRBD2. J was trimmed by 1 base and V by 4 bases; bases with no gene match: 3. Germline-derived CDR1 and CDR2 are KGHDR and SFDVKD. There are 15 residues in the CDR3. The CDR3 here is CATSDHSGGSYEQYF. CDR3 sequence (DNA): TGTGCCACCAGTGACCATAGCGGGGGGTCCTACGAGCAGTACTTC.

The CDR3: CASSIQQGIANYGYTF. CDR3 sequence (DNA): TGTGCCAGTAGTATACAGCAGGGGATAGCTAACTATGGCTACACCTTC. This chain connects TRBV19 to TRBJ1-2, with D tentatively TRBD1 (6 bases). This CDR3 region has 16 residues. V was clipped by 2 bases and J by 0 bases, with 13 bases between them. Germline values: CDR1 LNHDA, CDR2 SQIVND (reference sequence).

The chain combines TRBV2 with TRBJ1-2; possible D gene TRBD1, 6 bases. CDR3 length equals 14 residues. CDR1 SNHLY and CDR2 FYNNEI come from the germline V gene. With 6 bases removed from V and 7 bases from J, the gap between germline ends came to 18 bases. In DNA form, the CDR3 reads TGTGCCAGCAGCGCCGAGAGGGGGGGAGGTGGCTACACCTTC. Its translation: CASSAERGGGGYTF.

This chain links TRBV7-6 with TRBJ2-1, with 11 bases fitting TRBD2. The CDR3 runs 17 residues. V was clipped by 3 bases and J by 7 bases; unmatched bases: 11. The V gene's germline CDR1 is SGHVS and CDR2 FNYEAQ. The CDR3 is CASSFMTSGVGMNEQFF. CDR3 nucleotide sequence: TGTGCCAGCAGCTTCATGACTAGCGGGGTAGGAATGAATGAGCAGTTCTTC.

The V and J genes are TRBV5-4 and TRBJ2-5; 8 nucleotides align to TRBD2. Germline V lookup: CDR1 SGHNT, CDR2 YYREEE (reference sequence). J gave up 1 base and V 4 bases, and 9 bases lay outside the gene matches. The CDR3 loop spans 16 amino acids. As DNA, the CDR3 is TGTGCCAGCAGCCTGGGGGTAGCGGGGCGCCAAGAGACCCAGTACTTC. This gives the protein CASSLGVAGRQETQYF.

This sequence joins TRBV7-9 and TRBJ1-3; 10 positions agree with TRBD1. Germline trimming cut 1 base from V and 13 bases from J; bases unmatched to any gene: 10. From germline, CDR1 is SEHNR and CDR2 FQNEAQ (reference sequence). This CDR3 has 15 residues. The CDR3 DNA sequence: TGTGCCAGCAGCTTAGAACCCCCGGGACAGGGGAGAATATATTTT. This sequence encodes CASSLEPPGQGRIYF.

The rearrangement links TRBV29-1 to TRBJ1-5; 7 bases are a match to TRBD1. Germline-derived CDR1 and CDR2 are SQVTM and ANQGSEA. The CDR3 totals 14 residues. Trimming at V came to 4 bases and at J to 3 bases, leaving 6 bases not matched to a gene. CDR3 DNA: TGCAGCGTTGTGGCAGGGGGAAACAATCAGCCCCAGCATTTT. Translated: CSVVAGGNNQPQHF.

The chain combines TRBV5-6 with TRBJ2-7, with 7 bases matching TRBD2. The CDR3 is made up of 13 amino acids. Unmatched junction bases numbered 3, after V lost 2 bases and J lost 4 bases. Germline assignment: CDR1 SGHDT and CDR2 YYEEEE. DNA for the CDR3: TGTGCCAGCAGCTTAGGCGGGGGTTACGAGCAGTACTTC. Protein: CASSLGGGYEQYF.

The genes are TRBV9 and TRBJ1-2; D remains ambiguous. CDR3 length: 12 amino acids. CDR1 and CDR2 from the germline V gene are SGDLS and YYNGEE. V was pared by 4 bases and J by 6 bases, with 10 bases between. The CDR3 coding sequence is TGTGCCAGCAGCCGCCTCGGGGATGGCTACACCTTC. Translating gives CASSRLGDGYTF.

The chain carries TRBV5-1 and TRBJ2-7, with 7 nucleotides matching TRBD1. The germline V gene encodes CDR1 SGHRS and CDR2 YFSETQ. There are 13 residues in the CDR3. J was trimmed by 6 bases and V by 0 bases; bases with no gene match: 3. The CDR3 reads CASSLARGSEQYF. The CDR3 DNA reads as TGCGCCAGCAGCTTGGCCAGGGGGAGCGAGCAGTACTTC. Looking up the rest from reference TRBV5-1 and TRBJ2-7 gives the full variable domain: KAGVTQTPRYLIKTRGQQVTLSCSPISGHRSVSWYQQTPGQGLQFLFEYFSETQRNKGNFPGRFSGRQFSNSRSEMNVSTLELGDSALYLCASSLARGSEQYFGPGTRLTVT.

The rearrangement joins TRBV25-1 to TRBJ2-3; 7 nucleotides align to TRBD1. This CDR3 has 16 residues. With 5 bases clipped from V and 1 base from J, the junction kept 9 bases outside the gene matches. CDR1 MGHDK and CDR2 SYGVNS come from the germline V gene. The CDR3 region is CASSPNRGWGTDTQYF. DNA for the CDR3: TGTGCCAGCAGTCCTAACAGGGGTTGGGGCACAGATACGCAGTATTTT. The full variable domain, with the rest looked up from reference TRBV25-1 and TRBJ2-3, is EADIYQTPRYLVIGTGKKITLECSQTMGHDKMYWYQQDPGMELHLIHYSYGVNSTEKGDLSSESTVSRIRTEHFPLTLESARPSHTSQYLCASSPNRGWGTDTQYFGPGTRLTVL.

The gene calls are TRBV7-2 and TRBJ2-7, with 12 bases aligning to TRBD2. Germline V gene sequence: CDR1 SGHTA, CDR2 FQGNSA. V was pared by 5 bases and J by 2 bases, with 13 bases of the junction left unmatched. The CDR3 contains 18 residues. DNA of the CDR3: TGTGCCAGCAGCACCCGGGCTAGCGGGGGGGCCGTCACCTACGAGCAGTACTTC. Translated, it gives CASSTRASGGAVTYEQYF.

This clone came up once. The CDR3 DNA reads TGTGCCACCAGGAGGGGGAAGGAGCAGTTCTTC. This encodes CATRRGKEQFF. This chain uses TRBV15 with TRBJ2-1, with D perhaps TRBD1 (6 bases). The length of the CDR3 is 11 residues. Germline V lookup: CDR1 LNHNV, CDR2 YYDKDF (reference sequence). The germline V and J ends were trimmed by 6 bases and 10 bases, with 10 bases remaining between them.